This TCR beta chain is from a study of T cell changes during pregnancy in multiple sclerosis. Sequencing was performed with immunoSEQ multiplex PCR; in TCRdb, only in-frame clones are kept and a portion is missing. The repertoire holds tens of thousands of clones, with approximately 92% as singletons. Germline V gene sequence: CDR1 SGDLS, CDR2 YYNGEE. The CDR3 is 13 amino acids. As regards this clone: One end of the junction does not line up with germline, which may come from a read error.

The V and J genes are TRBV9 and TRBJ2-7; 10 nucleotides match TRBD2. The sequence derives from a female donor with multiple sclerosis, enrolled in a pregnancy study. The input for sequencing was CD4+ T cells from peripheral blood mononuclear cells, taken in the first trimester of pregnancy. Written as DNA, the CDR3 is TGTGCCAGCAGCGTAGACTTAGCGGGAGGATTGCGGTTC. Its translation: CASSVDLAGGLRF. Full variable domain (remainder filled in from reference TRBV9 and TRBJ2-7): DSGVTQTPKHLITATGQRVTLRCSPRSGDLSVYWYQQSLDQGLQFLIQYYNGEERAKGNILERFSAQQFPDLHSELNLSSLELGDSALYFCASSVDLAGGLRFGPGTRLTVT.